This TCR beta chain was identified in a study of cytomegalovirus exposure and HLA in healthy donors. V was cut by 0 bases and J by 2 bases, with 8 bases left in between. The CDR3 extends over 14 amino acids. Germline V CDR1 and CDR2: SGHRS, YFSETQ. As to this clone: Its target is not known.

Regarding the study as a whole: The classifier was said to identify cytomegalovirus status with high specificity and sensitivity. The study listed roughly 150 cytomegalovirus-associated TCR beta chains.

Some clones are missing from TCRdb's copy, which holds only in-frame ones; the method was immunoSEQ multiplex PCR. The sample contains about 340,000 clones, about nine tenths of which appear only once. The chain links TRBV5-1 to TRBJ2-5; no clear D gene. Material: PBMCs. The clonotype originates from a young woman in good health and CMV-seronegative. CDR3 in amino acids: CASSLGSVQETQYF. The CDR3 DNA sequence: TGCGCCAGCAGCTTGGGCTCAGTTCAAGAGACCCAGTACTTC.